This is a list of T cell receptor beta chains from one sample in a study of cytomegalovirus exposure and HLA in healthy donors. Clones were sequenced by immunoSEQ multiplex PCR, and TCRdb holds only the in-frame ones, with some missing. The sample consists of under 200,000 clones, around 68% of them appearing once. Sequencing was done on a sample of PBMCs. Source of these receptors: a man aged 50-60 years in good health and CMV-seronegative. Each CDR3 is given with its conserved first and last residue. Each record gives: J gene, V gene, CDR3 protein.

j_call: TRBJ2-3
v_call: TRBV7-2
cdr3_aa: CASSLIPGVPTDTQYF

j_call: TRBJ2-7
v_call: TRBV27
cdr3_aa: CASRRTGGAYEQYF

j_call: TRBJ2-3
v_call: TRBV2
cdr3_aa: CASSVPSGGVDTQYF

j_call: TRBJ2-1
v_call: TRBV4-1
cdr3_aa: CASSPFGDEQFF

j_call: TRBJ1-1
v_call: TRBV21-1
cdr3_aa: CASSVPPRSRGGTEAFF

j_call: TRBJ1-2
v_call: TRBV7-2
cdr3_aa: CASSLAPGLQYGYTF

j_call: TRBJ2-5
v_call: TRBV10-3
cdr3_aa: CAISDGLAGGPGETQYF

j_call: TRBJ1-5
v_call: TRBV27
cdr3_aa: CASSSGGYSNQPQHF

j_call: TRBJ1-6
v_call: TRBV11-3
cdr3_aa: CASSTRGTGRANSPLHF

j_call: TRBJ2-7
v_call: TRBV5-6
cdr3_aa: CASSFAQGMSYEQYF

j_call: TRBJ1-1
v_call: TRBV28
cdr3_aa: CASSSGTGGREAFF

j_call: TRBJ2-2
v_call: TRBV7-9
cdr3_aa: CASTLRGRPAGPGELFF

j_call: TRBJ2-3
v_call: TRBV28
cdr3_aa: CASSWAPIKGTQYF

j_call: TRBJ2-5
v_call: TRBV7-6
cdr3_aa: CASSQDRGQETQYF

j_call: TRBJ2-1
v_call: TRBV10-3
cdr3_aa: CAISESRLGSNEQFF

j_call: TRBJ2-5
v_call: TRBV2
cdr3_aa: CASSHRLQQETQYF

j_call: TRBJ1-5
v_call: TRBV18
cdr3_aa: CASSPPTGTGRNQPQHF

j_call: TRBJ1-2
v_call: TRBV28
cdr3_aa: CASSLVQGKVLLNYGYTF

j_call: TRBJ1-2
v_call: TRBV9
cdr3_aa: CASSPNTGSAGYTF

j_call: TRBJ2-5
v_call: TRBV18
cdr3_aa: CASSPLLLDRRKETQYF

j_call: TRBJ1-2
v_call: TRBV25-1
cdr3_aa: CASSARDIYGYTF

j_call: TRBJ1-3
v_call: TRBV18
cdr3_aa: CASSPRQAQSSGNTIYF

j_call: TRBJ1-1
v_call: TRBV19
cdr3_aa: CASSSPAGVNTEAFF

j_call: TRBJ2-2
v_call: TRBV19
cdr3_aa: CASSTGGMNGGELFF

j_call: TRBJ2-7
v_call: TRBV21-1
cdr3_aa: CASSNRGTGCF

j_call: TRBJ1-5
v_call: TRBV7-9
cdr3_aa: CASSHTTGYNQPQHF

j_call: TRBJ1-2
v_call: TRBV6-1
cdr3_aa: CASSDEVRDYGYTF

j_call: TRBJ2-2
v_call: TRBV7-2
cdr3_aa: CASSPRASGGRGTGELFF

j_call: TRBJ1-6
v_call: TRBV19
cdr3_aa: CASSIDPDSSSYNSPLHF

j_call: TRBJ1-1
v_call: TRBV12-5
cdr3_aa: CASGLTRGGDSRGEAFF

j_call: TRBJ2-3
v_call: TRBV27
cdr3_aa: CASSLIRTSGGADTQYF

j_call: TRBJ2-5
v_call: TRBV28
cdr3_aa: CASSPQGTAQETQYF

j_call: TRBJ1-2
v_call: TRBV5-8
cdr3_aa: CASSFRGDRYGYTF

j_call: TRBJ2-7
v_call: TRBV6-5
cdr3_aa: CATLGQAYEQYF

j_call: TRBJ1-1
v_call: TRBV28
cdr3_aa: CASSFLGTGGSREAFF

j_call: TRBJ1-1
v_call: TRBV19
cdr3_aa: CASSIPGNTEAFF

j_call: TRBJ1-4
v_call: TRBV5-1
cdr3_aa: CASSLLATGGIEKLFF

j_call: TRBJ1-6
v_call: TRBV15
cdr3_aa: CATSRSQGAYNSPLHF

j_call: TRBJ2-7
v_call: TRBV28
cdr3_aa: CASSLTPGQGTPYEQYF